Reported below is one T cell receptor (beta chain). Its cognate antigen has yet to be identified. The read halts 3 residues ahead of the CDR3 end, with the missing end drawn from the germline J gene. Every participant had a single incident cervical HPV16 infection, and prevalent HPV16 infections were excluded. Cervical HPV DNA was detected by MY09/MY11 PCR, and genotyping was performed by dot-blot hybridization. Approximately 16 mL of heparinized blood were centrifuged, and the buffy coat was split into aliquots, frozen at -30 degrees C, and then kept at -80 degrees C. QIAGEN kits were used to extract genomic DNA from the buffy coat specimens. This sample stems from a study of T cells in women clearing cervical HPV infection (dated by TCRdb to 2017 to 2018). Study-level background: Cases were 25 women with histologically confirmed HPV16-related CIN3 or worse, including a couple of invasive cancers. The controls were around 25 women whose single incident HPV16 infection cleared within 12 months with no development of precancer or cancer. Blood from cases was drawn at the visit where the lesion was first identified, while blood from controls was drawn once the infection was no longer detected. Among cases, blood sampling came a median of 149 days after lesion detection, with an interquartile range of about 85 to 200 days. Because only a few women had HLA typing data, the possibility that HLA type acted as a confounder could not be ruled out. Nested within Costa Rica's Guanacaste HPV Natural History Study, an exploratory proof-of-principle case-control study compared TCR repertoires across cervical HPV16 outcomes. Cases and controls were matched on age within five years and on year of sample collection. Cases had a median age of roughly 36 years and controls had a median age of about 41, with no significant differences in baseline characteristics. The parent cohort enrolled roughly 10,000 women aged 18 or older in Guanacaste, Costa Rica, during about 1993 to 1994 and followed them for 7 to 8 years. Five blinded duplicates per group were added as quality controls, so that around 60 samples were obtained: 50 or so participants and some 10 replicates. What the authors observed across the whole study: Because T-cell numbers per sample were unknown, differences in richness could reflect varying T-cell content rather than repertoire biology. Cases had lower TRBV6-7 relative abundance than controls (approximately 0.11% versus 0.16%; Bonferroni P = 0.0008). Because of the cross-sectional design, the study could not determine whether the associations came before infection or resulted from infection, and neither effector/memory subsets nor HPV-specific T cells were isolated. Cases were distinguished from controls with an estimated AUC of roughly 0.81 by random forest classifiers combining richness and V gene abundances. TCR repertoire richness was significantly higher in CIN3+ cases than in controls across sequencing depths, while evenness did not differ.

TCR beta CDR3 regions were amplified by multiplex PCR from an average of about 1,100 ng genomic DNA per sample using the immunoSEQ assay. To correct primer bias, the assay used a complete synthetic TCR repertoire to set an amplification baseline. The amplicons were sequenced using the Illumina platform. In the authors' own workflow: Sequences were error-corrected by clustering with frequency ratios and a modified nearest-neighbor algorithm and were then analyzed in the immunoSEQ Analyzer with IMGT gene definitions. At each rarefaction depth, TCR richness and evenness were averaged across 20 rarefaction repeats, and any sample with fewer sequences than the depth was left out. Wilcoxon rank sum tests with FDR correction were used to compare relative abundances of V, D and J genes between the groups. An intraclass correlation of 90% to 97% for TCR richness and an average of around 76% across about 66 gene segments were obtained from the blinded duplicates. Entries here come from immuneACCESS through TCRdb and include only in-frame sequences with V and J called. Some clones fail to appear in such tables; in the studies checked, an unresolved V gene covers under half of the shortfall, and the cause of the remainder is unknown. That table supplies the V and J calls and clone size; D and trimming were determined from the DNA. The table kept for this sample lists around 30,000 clones. The top ten clones comprise roughly 7% of the sample.

CDR1 and CDR2 are drawn from the germline V gene: KGHSH, LQKENI. Inclusive of the bounding cysteine and phenylalanine, the CDR3 is 16 residues long. Part of the CDR3 DNA is given, 39 bases translated from base 1. Sequences were obtained from blood buffy coat. The TCR originated in a woman aged 18 to 75 with a cervical HPV16 infection that either progressed to CIN3+ or cleared (not recorded which). This sequence uses TRBV18 and TRBJ2-2; no D gene is confidently identified. The sequenced part of the CDR3 DNA is TGTGCCAGCTCACCACCCTCGGTTGCAACTAATGAAAAG. Its coded protein is CASSPPSVATNEK. The whole CDR3 protein is CASSPPSVATNEKLFF.